What follows describes a single T cell receptor (beta chain). No antigen is known for it. V gave up 4 bases and J gave up 13 bases, with 17 bases separating them. CDR3 length equals 13 residues. CDR1 and CDR2 from the germline V gene are MGHRA and YSYEKL. These data come from a study of cytomegalovirus exposure and HLA in healthy donors. Background on the study: Of the donors genotyped, 398 in all, about 80% fell in the Caucasian-associated ancestry cluster. Overall study findings and caveats: Later analysis found that TCR beta chains associated with HLA were more clonally expanded than other, equally common chains. The availability of immune exposure information extended only to CMV serostatus.

Each donor's status was that of a healthy bone marrow donor. Primers for the PCR totalled 60 Vbeta and 13 Jbeta. This table comes from immunoSEQ multiplex PCR, and its TCRdb copy is limited to in-frame clones, with some not included. This listing includes over 150,000 clones. Source material: PBMCs. The sequence was obtained from a boy between 5 and 17 years old in good health and CMV-seronegative. This rearrangement joins TRBV4-1 to TRBJ2-1; maybe TRBD1 (6 bases). In nucleotides, the CDR3 is TGCGCCAGCAGCCTCAGTCGTGAGGGGGTTCAGTTCTTC. The encoded protein is CASSLSREGVQFF.